Listed below are T cell receptor beta chains from one sample, sequenced in a study of cytomegalovirus exposure and HLA in healthy donors. Profiling relied on immunoSEQ multiplex PCR, and the TCRdb table lists in-frame clones only, not all of them. Among 100,000 to 150,000 clones listed, about four fifths were seen once. The sequenced material came from PBMCs. The receptors were sampled from a woman in her forties in good health and CMV-seronegative. Each CDR3 is given with its conserved first and last residue. Size is stated for part of the rows, as once, few or many counts, or as a class when the clone is expanded.

>many|TRBV2
CASSEFGRTNTEAFF
>-|TRBV2
CASSTGIYGYTF
>-|TRBV4-1
CASSQEGRGAGTEAFF
>-|TRBV5-6
CATGQGGTEAFF
>-|TRBV5-1
CASSLGTGVTGELFF
>-|TRBV10-2
CASGVSPRQGGTEAFF
>-|TRBV7-9
CASSRGTNEKLFF
>-|TRBV27
CASSFGSGGPYNEQFF
>-|TRBV27
CASSLTPTSDRGRYDYGYTF
>-|TRBV7-9
CATGGTEAFF
>-|TRBV11-2
CASSSGILGGYTF
>-|TRBV15
CATSRGSLAGGQFF
>-|TRBV30
CAWSLTGPNTGELFF
>-|TRBV20-1
CSALGSYEQYF
>-|TRBV28
CASSQLSGTRSEQYF
>-|TRBV2
CASSVKTSGDGYNEQFF
>-|TRBV15
CATSRDRRGTEAFF
>-|TRBV5-8
CASSLRDNSYEQYF
>few|TRBV30
CAWSVGGNTEAFF
>-|TRBV7-2
CASSLSGTGVTEAFF
>-|TRBV11-2
CASSSGQALSQETQYF
>-|TRBV6-6
CASSPRQGDQPQHF
>-|TRBV11-2
CASSLGQAYSQETQYF
>-|TRBV6-5
CASSTSGSSYNEQFF
>-|TRBV28
CASSSPTGVTGELFF
>-|TRBV12-5
CASGVEGRPEQFF
>-|TRBV4-1
CASSQVSGSMGNEQFF
>-|TRBV18
CASSPGQGAGDTQYF
>-|TRBV30
CASDGRAGEQYF
>-|TRBV25-1
CASSESPGLARDNEQFF
>-|TRBV7-3
CASSPGPEFGEQYF
>-|TRBV18
CASSRTERGARDGYTF
>-|TRBV29-1
CSVDSGSDIQYF
>-|TRBV10-2
CASSEAGAVWFF
>-|TRBV28
CASSLRRVRAYNEQFF
>-|TRBV30
CAWSVHSLNTEAFF
>-|TRBV7-3
CASSLDRTGGHHEQFF
>-|TRBV19
CASSISRGTYNEQFF
>-|TRBV15
CATSRGQFSTDTQYF
>-|TRBV5-1
CASNQGTYSYNEQFF